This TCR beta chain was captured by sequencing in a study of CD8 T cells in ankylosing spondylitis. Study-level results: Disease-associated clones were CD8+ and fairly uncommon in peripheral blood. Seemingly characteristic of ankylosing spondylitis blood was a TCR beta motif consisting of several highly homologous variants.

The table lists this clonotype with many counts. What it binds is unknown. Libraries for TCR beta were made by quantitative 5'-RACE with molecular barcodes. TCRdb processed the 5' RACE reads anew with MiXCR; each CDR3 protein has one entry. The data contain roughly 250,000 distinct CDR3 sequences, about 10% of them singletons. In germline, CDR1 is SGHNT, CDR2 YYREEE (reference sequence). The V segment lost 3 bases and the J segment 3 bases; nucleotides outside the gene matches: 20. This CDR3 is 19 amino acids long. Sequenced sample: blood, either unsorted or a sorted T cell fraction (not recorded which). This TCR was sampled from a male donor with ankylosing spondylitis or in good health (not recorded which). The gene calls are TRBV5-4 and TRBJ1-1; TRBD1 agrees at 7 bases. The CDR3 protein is CASSSVVQGGPPRDTEAFF. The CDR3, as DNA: TGTGCCAGCAGCTCGGTGGTTCAAGGGGGCCCCCCGAGGGACACTGAAGCTTTCTTT.